This T cell receptor (beta chain) was recorded in a study of T cells in Graves' hyperthyroidism and ophthalmopathy. The sample holds a few counts of this clonotype. The source material, RNA transcripts, was used to amplify TCR beta CDR3 regions. RT-PCR in the first round (using the HTBI primer set) targeted the TCR CDR3. TCRdb ran MiXCR on the multiplex PCR reads and lists one entry per CDR3 protein. This sample has 750,000 to 900,000 distinct CDR3 sequences, with around 38% found just once. The germline V and J ends were trimmed by 5 bases and 4 bases, with 9 bases remaining between them. CDR3 length equals 13 residues. The germline V gene has CDR1 SGHTA and CDR2 FQGNSA.

The receptor was isolated from a man younger than 35 with Graves' hyperthyroidism. Sequencing was done on a sample of blood. The chain employs TRBV7-2 and TRBJ1-5; possible D gene TRBD1, 5 bases. CDR3 protein: CASSVDKNQPQHF. The CDR3 nucleotides are TGTGCCAGCAGCGTGGACAAAAATCAGCCCCAGCATTTT.